This T cell receptor (beta chain) was identified in a study of blood T cell repertoires in COVID-19. Study overall: Acute and convalescent COVID-19 samples came from the United States, Italy and Spain. T cells, B-cell-depleted T cells, or PBMCs supplied cDNA or gDNA.

Original handling: By means of reference gene primer amplification, nucleated cell counts were estimated. TCRdb's copy holds only in-frame clones and misses some; the assay was immunoSEQ multiplex PCR. The V and J calls and clone size were taken over from that table, and D and trimming were inferred from the DNA. The table includes approximately 100,000 clones, approximately 90% detected once. The Seattle patients, enrolled during active infection, were followed longitudinally. The length of the CDR3 is 15 residues. CDR1 and CDR2 (germline): MGHRA, YSYEKL. J was trimmed by 6 bases and V by 1 base; bases with no gene match: 5.

This receptor was obtained from a human donor with COVID-19, enrolled during active disease. The donor label of this sample is uncertain. The sequencing sample was made of peripheral blood. V gene TRBV4-1 combines with J gene TRBJ2-2; 7 bases are a match to TRBD1. The CDR3 DNA sequence: TGCGCCAGCAGCCAAGCCATACAGGGGTCCGGGGAGCTGTTTTTT. This gives the protein CASSQAIQGSGELFF.